This is a list of T cell receptor beta chains from one sample in a study of memory CD4+ T cells and cytomegalovirus serostatus. Sequenced by immunoSEQ multiplex PCR; TCRdb stores in-frame clones only, minus some. The sample holds more than 50,000 clones, around 80% seen once. The sequencing sample was made of memory CD4+ T cells from blood. The receptors come from an adult in good health and CMV-seronegative. Each CDR3 is given without its conserved first and last residue.

TRBV5-4	TRBJ2-5	ASSLFAAGGPIETQY
TRBV5-6	TRBJ2-5	ASRETGEEETQY
TRBV5-1	TRBJ1-6	ASSLAGPENNSPLH
TRBV6-5	TRBJ1-1	ASSSFTEAF
TRBV6-5	TRBJ2-5	ASTRAGGPAETQY
TRBV30	TRBJ1-5	AWSVRQAVNQPQH
TRBV6-5	TRBJ2-3	ASSSGQTSTDTQY
TRBV10-3	TRBJ2-1	AISRLGVAGAVHEQF
TRBV7-2	TRBJ2-7	ASSSLDPPYEQY
TRBV4-1	TRBJ1-4	ASSTGQGSGEKLF
TRBV29-1	TRBJ2-7	SVEEGASYEQY
TRBV9	TRBJ2-6	ASSQMGSGANVLT
TRBV19	TRBJ1-5	ASSGQHNQPQH
TRBV6-6	TRBJ2-7	ASSYLQGDEQY
TRBV2	TRBJ2-7	ASRRTGGGEQY
TRBV28	TRBJ2-7	ASRGAGLIHEQY
TRBV28	TRBJ1-2	ASSPASQYGYT
TRBV27	TRBJ2-1	ASSFWDPNREQF
TRBV15	TRBJ2-7	ATSRGLAGAGQY
TRBV6-6	TRBJ2-2	ASSLGSGELF
TRBV5-8	TRBJ1-1	ASSLGDRDSTEAF
TRBV18	TRBJ1-2	ASSPQGSPNYGYT
TRBV9	TRBJ2-1	ASSVSQGANYNEQF
TRBV10-3	TRBJ1-2	AISEELITSYGYT
TRBV29-1	TRBJ2-7	SVRRGGGYEQY
TRBV19	TRBJ1-5	ASSIWTDNQPQH
TRBV1	TRBJ1-6	TSSGGETGSENSPLH
TRBV7-2	TRBJ1-1	ASSFSGTPEAF
TRBV28	TRBJ1-4	ASSVFGENEKLF
TRBV6-5	TRBJ2-7	ASTRTGDIYEQY
TRBV25-1	TRBJ1-2	ASRHRQGGYT
TRBV27	TRBJ1-2	ASSSYDTPGRDGYT
TRBV10-3	TRBJ1-2	AISESPLDPTGGYT
TRBV18	TRBJ2-3	ASSPFVGGASTDTQY
TRBV7-3	TRBJ2-1	ASSPRTSAEQF
TRBV12-5	TRBJ2-7	ASGLVPGAGYEQY
TRBV29-1	TRBJ1-1	SVEGDKNTEAF
TRBV5-4	TRBJ1-3	ASSLMGLSGNTIY
TRBV4-1	TRBJ2-6	ASSPRTGLGGANVLT
TRBV13	TRBJ2-5	ASSLDGRETQY
TRBV5-4	TRBJ2-5	ASSLAGPSQETQY
TRBV28	TRBJ1-5	ASSYPHEGQSNQPQH
TRBV4-3	TRBJ2-1	ASSQAEGLAGVNEQF
TRBV2	TRBJ2-5	ASRDLSGGGETQY
TRBV29-1	TRBJ2-5	SGGEGGQETQY
TRBV5-6	TRBJ2-5	ASSFSGEETQY
TRBV7-2	TRBJ2-6	ASSSGDIGANVLT
TRBV5-5	TRBJ2-7	ASSLDGTGVHYEQY
TRBV6-6	TRBJ1-2	ASRSFEDGYT
TRBV2	TRBJ2-1	ASKRGILYNEQF
TRBV6-1	TRBJ2-7	ASFELGEQY
TRBV19	TRBJ2-3	ASSIQGTDTQY